This T cell receptor beta chain was captured in a study of patients and donors after allogeneic stem cell transplantation. This clonotype was seen only a few times. Trimming took 0 bases from V and 0 from J, leaving 7 bases between them. This CDR3 is built from 16 residues. CDR1 SGHDT and CDR2 YYEEEE come from the germline V gene. Each CDR3 protein is one row after TCRdb ran MiXCR on the RT-PCR reads. This table has 200,000 to 250,000 distinct CDR3 sequences, about 14% appearing once. Sample: blood, either unsorted or a sorted T cell fraction (not recorded which). The V gene is TRBV5-6, the J gene TRBJ2-6; D unclear. The receptor was isolated from a human donor who was either an allogeneic HSCT recipient or a stem cell or donor lymphocyte infusion donor (not recorded which). It is not recorded whose cells these are; they may come from a transplant donor. The CDR3 DNA sequence: TGTGCCAGCAGCTTGGATGGGGTCTCTGGGGCCAACGTCCTGACTTTC. Translation gives CASSLDGVSGANVLTF.